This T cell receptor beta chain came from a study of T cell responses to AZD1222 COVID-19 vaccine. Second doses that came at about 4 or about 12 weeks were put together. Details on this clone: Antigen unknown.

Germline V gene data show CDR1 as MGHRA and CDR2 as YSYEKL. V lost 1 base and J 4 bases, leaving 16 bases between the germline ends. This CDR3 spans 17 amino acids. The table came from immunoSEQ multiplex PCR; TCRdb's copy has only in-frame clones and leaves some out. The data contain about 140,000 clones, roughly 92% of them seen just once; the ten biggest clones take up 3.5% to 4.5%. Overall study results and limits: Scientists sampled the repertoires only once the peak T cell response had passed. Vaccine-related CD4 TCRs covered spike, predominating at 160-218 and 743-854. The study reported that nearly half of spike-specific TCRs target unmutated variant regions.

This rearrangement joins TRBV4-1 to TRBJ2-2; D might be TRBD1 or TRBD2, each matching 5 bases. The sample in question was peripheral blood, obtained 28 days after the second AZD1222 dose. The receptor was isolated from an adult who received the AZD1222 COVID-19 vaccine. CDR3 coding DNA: TGCGCCAGCAGCCAAGTTCTTTCCGGGGCTGGCACCGGGGAGCTGTTTTTT. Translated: CASSQVLSGAGTGELFF.